The sequence of this TCR beta chain was determined in a study of T-cell reconstitution after alpha-beta-depleted transplantation in children. V was pared by 3 bases and J by 5 bases, with 13 bases between. The length of the CDR3 is 14 residues. This clonotype was seen many times. A TCRbeta library incorporating unique molecular identifiers was prepared. TCRdb fed the PCR reads into MiXCR, producing one record per CDR3 protein. The repertoire holds about 400,000 distinct CDR3 sequences, with roughly 21% as singletons. This chain joins TRBV12-3 or TRBV12-4 and TRBJ2-5; D assignment may be TRBD1 or TRBD2 (5 bases each). Here the sequenced sample was PBMCs from the stem cell graft donor, taken from the stem cell graft. The sequence derives from a human donor who donated a stem cell graft to a child with acute myeloid leukemia. CDR3: CASSFGLSGETQYF. The CDR3 DNA sequence: TGTGCCAGCAGTTTCGGACTTTCAGGGGAGACCCAGTACTTC.